This T cell receptor beta chain came from a study of response to subunit inactivated influenza vaccine. Each CDR3 protein gets one entry after TCRdb re-called the RT-PCR reads with MiXCR. The table has about 180,000 distinct CDR3 sequences, 9.5% to 12% seen once. This CDR3 region has 17 residues. Trimming cost V 5 bases and J 4 bases; bases outside gene matches: 17. The germline gives CDR1 DFQATT, CDR2 SNEGSKA (reference sequence). General study findings and limits: It was the authors' suggestion that each seasonal influenza vaccination recruits few new T cells.

For this clonotype: What it binds is not known.

This sample comprised CD8+ T cells sorted from PBMCs, obtained less than 25 months after vaccination. The sequence was obtained from a man between 45 and 75 years old who received an inactivated influenza vaccine. The chain has TRBV20-1 and TRBJ2-1; 7 nucleotides align to TRBD2. The CDR3 loop is CSAGFREYGRQYNEQFF. CDR3 DNA sequence: TGCAGTGCTGGCTTCAGGGAGTACGGGAGGCAATACAATGAGCAGTTCTTC.